This record covers a single T cell receptor (beta chain). Its antigen remains unknown. The record originates from a study of cytomegalovirus exposure and HLA in healthy donors. Notes on the study in general: In an earlier analysis, in approximately 630 donors, most V segments appeared productive either ~90% or ~30% of the time.

Amplification used 60 Vbeta primers and 13 Jbeta primers. TCRdb keeps only in-frame clones here, not all; method: immunoSEQ multiplex PCR. The table lists 100,000 to 150,000 clones, 77% of them singletons, with over 10% in the top ten. This CDR3 contains 15 residues. Germline CDR1 reads SQVTM; CDR2 reads ANQGSEA. The J segment lost 1 base and the V segment lost 4 bases, leaving 6 bases of the junction unmatched. The gene calls are TRBV29-1 and TRBJ1-1; TRBD1 aligns across 10 bases. Specimen: PBMCs. This receptor was identified in a woman in her forties in good health and CMV-seropositive. In DNA, the CDR3 is TGCAGCGTTGGAGACAGGGGGCGTAAGAACACTGAAGCTTTCTTT. Translation gives CSVGDRGRKNTEAFF.